This T cell receptor beta chain was captured in a study of CD8 T cells in ankylosing spondylitis. Study observations and caveats: Peripheral blood samples showed relatively rare disease-linked clones, and these clones were CD8+.

Points on this clonotype: Its matching antigen is unknown.

In making TCR beta libraries, quantitative 5'-RACE with molecular barcodes was used. A single record per CDR3 protein comes from TCRdb applying MiXCR to the 5' RACE reads. The sample holds 200,000 to 300,000 distinct CDR3 sequences; about 24% are singletons and the top ten take around 0.64%. The receptor was isolated from a male donor with ankylosing spondylitis or in good health (not recorded which). Material for sequencing was blood, either unsorted or a sorted T cell fraction (not recorded which).

The CDR3 region is CASSLSRGANYGYTF. CDR3 in DNA: TGTGCCAGCAGCCTGAGTCGGGGGGCGAACTATGGCTACACCTTC. The J gene is TRBJ1-2, the V gene TRBV11-2; D perhaps matches TRBD1 (6 bases). With 5 bases removed from V and 2 bases from J, the gap between germline ends came to 15 bases. Germline V gives CDR1 SGHAT, CDR2 FQNNGV. The CDR3 spans 15 residues.